The T cell receptor (beta chain) under discussion was sequenced for a study of cytomegalovirus exposure and HLA in healthy donors. Germline CDR1 GTSNPN, CDR2 SVGIG (reference sequence). Trimming removed 1 base from V and 4 bases from J, with 13 bases in between. The CDR3 has 14 residues. Both 60 Vbeta primers and 13 Jbeta primers went into the PCR. Method: immunoSEQ multiplex PCR; TCRdb's copy keeps in-frame clones and lacks some. The table for this sample gives 150,000 to 200,000 clones. V usage is TRBV30 and J usage is TRBJ1-1, with D unresolved. This clonotype was sampled from a man aged 30 to 39 in good health and CMV-seronegative. Sample: PBMCs. Here the CDR3 DNA reads TGTGCCTGGAGTGGGTACTACGGCCGCACTGAAGCTTTCTTT. This sequence encodes CAWSGYYGRTEAFF.